This is a list of T cell receptor beta chains from one sample in a study of blood T cell repertoires in COVID-19. This table comes from immunoSEQ multiplex PCR, and its TCRdb copy is limited to in-frame clones, with some not included. Among about 180,000 clones listed, approximately 89% were seen once. Sequencing input: peripheral blood. Receptor source: a woman in her 30s with acute or convalescent COVID-19. Both conserved end residues are part of each CDR3. A D gene is named only where the DNA matches it firmly. Some rows have no size entry. The others give once, few or many, or a class for an expanded clone.

j_call d_call v_call clone_size cdr3_aa cdr3_nt
TRBJ1-1 NA TRBV6-5 NA CASLFRARGGTEAFF TGTGCCAGCCTTTTCAGGGCCCGGGGAGGGACTGAAGCTTTCTTT
TRBJ2-1 NA TRBV7-9 NA CASSFSGSYNEQFF TGTGCCAGCAGCTTCAGCGGCTCCTACAATGAGCAGTTCTTC
TRBJ1-1 NA TRBV29-1 NA CSVEDFQAFF TGCAGCGTTGAAGATTTTCAGGCTTTCTTT
TRBJ1-2 NA TRBV28 NA CASRSMTGYGYTF TGTGCCAGCAGATCAATGACGGGCTATGGCTACACCTTC
TRBJ2-2 NA TRBV4-1 NA CASSQYVGGNTGELFF TGCGCCAGCAGCCAATACGTTGGGGGCAACACCGGGGAGCTGTTTTTT
TRBJ1-5 NA TRBV25-1 NA CASSEGRGQPQHF TGTGCCAGCAGTGAAGGTAGAGGTCAGCCCCAGCATTTT
TRBJ1-2 NA TRBV9 NA CASSLRRDYGYTF TGTGCCAGCAGCCTTCGCCGGGACTATGGCTACACCTTC
TRBJ2-5 NA TRBV5-1 NA CASSLVASSSQETQYF TGCGCCAGCAGCTTGGTTGCTAGTTCATCCCAAGAGACCCAGTACTTC
TRBJ1-4 TRBD1 TRBV6-5 NA CASSITGGYEKLFF TGTGCCAGCAGTATCACAGGGGGGTATGAAAAACTGTTTTTT
TRBJ1-5 NA TRBV11-2 NA CASSRQINQPQHF TGTGCCAGCAGCCGACAGATCAATCAGCCCCAGCATTTT
TRBJ1-1 NA TRBV3-1/TRBV3-2 NA CASSRRSGGAFF TGTGCCAGCAGCCGCCGGAGCGGAGGAGCTTTCTTT
TRBJ1-2 TRBD1 TRBV5-4 NA CASSRTGGAGYGYTF TGTGCCAGCAGCAGGACAGGGGGCGCGGGCTATGGCTACACCTTC
TRBJ2-5 TRBD2 TRBV2 NA CASRRGLAEQETQYF TGTGCCAGCAGGAGGGGACTAGCGGAACAAGAGACCCAGTACTTC
TRBJ1-2 NA TRBV30 NA CAWTRGGGGYTF TGTGCCTGGACTCGAGGGGGGGGTGGCTACACCTTC
TRBJ2-2 NA TRBV7-2 NA CASSLGRNTGELFF TGTGCCAGCAGCCTGGGGAGAAACACCGGGGAGCTGTTTTTT
TRBJ2-2 TRBD1 TRBV27 NA CASSLSTGGANTGELFF TGTGCCAGCAGTTTATCGACAGGGGGCGCGAACACCGGGGAGCTGTTTTTT
TRBJ2-7 NA TRBV6-5 NA CASTTSPPYEQYF TGTGCCAGCACCACTAGCCCCCCTTACGAGCAGTACTTC
TRBJ1-6 NA TRBV5-1 NA CASSLAGSSYNSPLHF TGCGCCAGCAGCTTGGCCGGGAGCTCCTATAATTCACCCCTCCACTTT
TRBJ1-1 NA TRBV19 NA CASSPLIETEAFF TGTGCCAGTAGTCCCTTGATTGAGACTGAAGCTTTCTTT
TRBJ2-5 TRBD1 TRBV5-1 NA CASSSRDRGLETQYF TGCGCCAGCAGCAGCCGGGACAGGGGTTTAGAGACCCAGTACTTC
TRBJ1-5 NA TRBV30 NA CAWSLTGSGPQHF TGTGCCTGGAGTCTCACAGGTTCGGGGCCCCAGCATTTT
TRBJ1-1 NA TRBV30 many CACSVSYTEAFF TGTGCCTGTAGCGTCAGCTACACTGAAGCTTTCTTT